These 3 T cell receptor beta chains originate from one sample sequenced in a study of CD8 T cells in Susac syndrome (dated by TCRdb to between 2018 and 2021). Receptor amplification or capture employed the immunoSEQ multiplex PCR assay. RNA was extracted with the RNeasy kit and roughly 0.45 to 1 ug was reverse transcribed using random hexamers. TCRdb took the public reads, trimmed them with fastp at Q25, ran MiXCR for clone calling and kept in-frame beta chains. When rows share a CDR3 protein, they turn into one entry using the most common DNA and genes. A total of 300,000 or so distinct CDR3 sequences appear in this sample, 92% of them only once. Approximately 0.065% of the sample lies in the top ten. The sequencing sample was made of CD4+ T cells from PBMCs. These receptors were collected from a human donor with multiple sclerosis.

Here the CDR3 reads CATSKGQGATYEQYF. The CDR3 DNA is TGTGCCACCAGCAAAGGACAGGGAGCCACCTACGAGCAGTACTTC. The chain joins TRBV15 to TRBJ2-7; 8 positions match TRBD1. The V gene's germline CDR1 is LNHNV and CDR2 YYDKDF (reference sequence). The CDR3 contains 15 residues. The V gene end was trimmed by 4 bases and the J gene end by 2 bases; junction bases not matched to a gene: 7.

This chain links TRBV29-1 with TRBJ2-5, with D unresolved. This CDR3 has 16 amino acids. V dropped 0 bases and J dropped 5 bases, with 19 bases sitting between them. Germline CDR1 and CDR2: SQVTM and ANQGSEA. DNA for the CDR3: TGCAGCGTTGAAGATCTGGAAGGGAAGGCCTGGGAGACCCAGTACTTC. Its translation: CSVEDLEGKAWETQYF.

This sequence joins TRBV12-3 or TRBV12-4 and TRBJ1-1, with D maybe TRBD1 (6 bases). This CDR3 has 19 residues. Trimming pared 5 bases from V and 1 base from J, leaving 26 bases between. The CDR3 DNA reads as TGTGCCAGCAGTCATACAGCTTTACGGGACACAATCAGGAACACTGAAGCTTTCTTT. Translated: CASSHTALRDTIRNTEAFF.